This entry describes one T cell receptor (beta chain). As yet, its antigen is unknown. With a J-beta primer mix and a sample-barcoded 5' primer, a second PCR ran about 7 to 12 cycles. TCRdb fed the 5' RACE reads into MiXCR, producing one record per CDR3 protein. The table shows about 640,000 distinct CDR3 sequences, with roughly 50% occurring only once. The data were taken from a study of blood T cells in healthy people across ages. General study results and limits: Measured against age, TCR beta diversity per million T cells decreased in a roughly linear manner. Long-lived donors carried more naive CD4+ cells and greater diversity than aged donors.

J lost 3 bases, V lost 0 bases, and 3 bases had no gene match. The germline V gene has CDR1 SGHRS and CDR2 YFSETQ. The CDR3 has 15 amino acids. The chain links TRBV5-1 to TRBJ2-5, with 9 bases fitting TRBD2. The TCR comes from a man in his sixties in good health. The specimen was blood. The CDR3 is CASSLGLAAEETQYF. For the CDR3, the DNA is TGCGCCAGCAGCTTGGGACTAGCGGCTGAAGAGACCCAGTACTTC. Filled out from reference TRBV5-1 and TRBJ2-5, the complete variable domain reads KAGVTQTPRYLIKTRGQQVTLSCSPISGHRSVSWYQQTPGQGLQFLFEYFSETQRNKGNFPGRFSGRQFSNSRSEMNVSTLELGDSALYLCASSLGLAAEETQYFGPGTRLLVL.